This entry describes one T cell receptor beta chain. Its specificity is not known. A read error may account for a junction end that differs from germline. This entry belongs to a study of CD8 T cells in Susac syndrome. Findings and caveats of the study: Individuals included in the TCR sequencing and HLA analysis were acknowledged by the study to be relatively few in number.

Sequencing of TCR beta was performed on blood CD8+ T cells and on blood CD4+ T cells. Isolation of CD8+ and CD4+ T cells was performed negatively, whereas enrichment of TEMRA cells was done by FACS. This CDR3 spans 14 amino acids. CDR1 SQVTM and CDR2 ANQGSEA come from the germline V gene. With random hexamers, roughly 0.45 to 1 ug RNA was reverse transcribed. The method of amplification for TCR beta CDR3 was immunoSEQ multiplex PCR, covering 54 Vbeta and 13 Jbeta. TCRdb analysed the immunoSEQ multiplex PCR reads with MiXCR anew, one entry per CDR3 protein. The sample lists 20,000 to 25,000 distinct CDR3 sequences, 85% to 95% occurring once.

The sequencing sample was made of CD8+ T cells from PBMCs. The sequence derives from a human donor in good health. The chain has TRBV29-1 and TRBJ1-2; D gene ambiguous. The CDR3: CNVGLRSGNYGYTF. In DNA, the CDR3 is TGCAACGTTGGACTGAGGTCCGGCAACTATGGCTACACCTTC.